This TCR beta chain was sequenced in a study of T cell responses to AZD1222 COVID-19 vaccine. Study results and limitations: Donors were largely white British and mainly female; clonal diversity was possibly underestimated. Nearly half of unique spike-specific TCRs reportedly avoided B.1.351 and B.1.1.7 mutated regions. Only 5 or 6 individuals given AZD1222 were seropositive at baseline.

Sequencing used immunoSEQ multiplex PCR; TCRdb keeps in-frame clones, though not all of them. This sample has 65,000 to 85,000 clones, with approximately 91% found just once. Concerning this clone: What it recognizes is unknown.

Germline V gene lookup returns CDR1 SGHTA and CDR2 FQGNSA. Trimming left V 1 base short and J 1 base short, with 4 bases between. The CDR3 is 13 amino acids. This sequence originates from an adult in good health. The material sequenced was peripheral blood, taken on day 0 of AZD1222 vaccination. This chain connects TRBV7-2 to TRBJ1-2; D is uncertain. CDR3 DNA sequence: TGTGCCAGCAGCTTAGACAATAACTATGGCTACACCTTC. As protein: CASSLDNNYGYTF.